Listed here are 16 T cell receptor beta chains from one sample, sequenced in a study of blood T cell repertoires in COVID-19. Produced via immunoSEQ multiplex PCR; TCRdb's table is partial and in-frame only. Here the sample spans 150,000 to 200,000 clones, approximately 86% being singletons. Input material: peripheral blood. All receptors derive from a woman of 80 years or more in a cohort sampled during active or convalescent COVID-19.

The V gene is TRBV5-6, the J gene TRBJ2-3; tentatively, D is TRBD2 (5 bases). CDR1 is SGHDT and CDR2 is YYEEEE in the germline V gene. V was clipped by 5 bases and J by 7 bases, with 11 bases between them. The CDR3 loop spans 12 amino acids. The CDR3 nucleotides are TGTGCCAGCAGACTGGGAGTAAATACGCAGTATTTT. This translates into CASRLGVNTQYF.

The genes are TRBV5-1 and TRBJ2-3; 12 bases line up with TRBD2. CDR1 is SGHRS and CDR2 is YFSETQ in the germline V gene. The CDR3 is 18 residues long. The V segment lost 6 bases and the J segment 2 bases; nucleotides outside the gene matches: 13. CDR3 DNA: TGCGCCAGCAATTTAGGACTAGCGGGACTCCCCCACACAGATACGCAGTATTTT. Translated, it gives CASNLGLAGLPHTDTQYF.

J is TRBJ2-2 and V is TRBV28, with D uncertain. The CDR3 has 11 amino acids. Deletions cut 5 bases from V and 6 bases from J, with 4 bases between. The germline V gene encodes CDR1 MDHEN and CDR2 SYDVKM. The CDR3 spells CASSIAGELFF. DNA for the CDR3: TGTGCCAGCAGTATCGCCGGGGAGCTGTTTTTT.

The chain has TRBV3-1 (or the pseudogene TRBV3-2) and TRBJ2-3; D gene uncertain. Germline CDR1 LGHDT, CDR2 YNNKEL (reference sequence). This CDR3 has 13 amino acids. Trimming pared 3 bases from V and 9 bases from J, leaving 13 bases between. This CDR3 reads CASSHRSANTQYF. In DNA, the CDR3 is TGTGCCAGCAGCCATCGAAGTGCGAACACGCAGTATTTT.

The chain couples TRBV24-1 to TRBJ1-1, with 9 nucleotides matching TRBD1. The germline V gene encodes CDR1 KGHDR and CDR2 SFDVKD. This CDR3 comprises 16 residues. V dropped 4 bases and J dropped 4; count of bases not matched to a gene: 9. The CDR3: CATSEGPGQGGTEAFF. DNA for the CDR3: TGTGCCACCAGTGAGGGTCCGGGACAGGGTGGCACTGAAGCTTTCTTT.

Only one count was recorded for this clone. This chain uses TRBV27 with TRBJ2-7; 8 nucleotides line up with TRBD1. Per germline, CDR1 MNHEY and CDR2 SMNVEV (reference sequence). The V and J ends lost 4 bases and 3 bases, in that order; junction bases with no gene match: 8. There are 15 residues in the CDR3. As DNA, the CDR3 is TGTGCCAGCAGTTCACCCGGGACAGGCTTCTACGAGCAGTACTTC. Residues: CASSSPGTGFYEQYF.

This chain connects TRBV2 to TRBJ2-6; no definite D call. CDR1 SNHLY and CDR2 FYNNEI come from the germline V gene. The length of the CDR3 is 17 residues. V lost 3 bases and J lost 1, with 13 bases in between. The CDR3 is CASSEQAWVSGANVLTF. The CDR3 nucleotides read TGTGCCAGCAGTGAGCAGGCGTGGGTGTCTGGGGCCAACGTCCTGACTTTC.

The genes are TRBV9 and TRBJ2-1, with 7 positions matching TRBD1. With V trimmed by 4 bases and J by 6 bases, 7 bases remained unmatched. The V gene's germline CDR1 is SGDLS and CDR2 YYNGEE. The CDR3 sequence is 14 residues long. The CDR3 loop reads CASSPWTGGNEQFF. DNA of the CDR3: TGTGCCAGCAGCCCCTGGACAGGTGGCAATGAGCAGTTCTTC.

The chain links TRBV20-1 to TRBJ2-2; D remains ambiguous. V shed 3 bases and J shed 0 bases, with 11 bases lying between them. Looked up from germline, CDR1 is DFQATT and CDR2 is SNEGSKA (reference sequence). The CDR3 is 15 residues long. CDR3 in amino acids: CSASAQKSNTGELFF. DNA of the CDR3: TGCAGTGCTAGTGCACAGAAGTCGAACACCGGGGAGCTGTTTTTT.

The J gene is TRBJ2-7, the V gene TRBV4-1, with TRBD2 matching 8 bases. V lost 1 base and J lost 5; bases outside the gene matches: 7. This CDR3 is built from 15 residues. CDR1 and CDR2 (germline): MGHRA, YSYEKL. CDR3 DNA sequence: TGCGCCAGCAGCCAAGTTCCGGGAGGGCCCCACGAGCAGTACGTC. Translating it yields CASSQVPGGPHEQYV.

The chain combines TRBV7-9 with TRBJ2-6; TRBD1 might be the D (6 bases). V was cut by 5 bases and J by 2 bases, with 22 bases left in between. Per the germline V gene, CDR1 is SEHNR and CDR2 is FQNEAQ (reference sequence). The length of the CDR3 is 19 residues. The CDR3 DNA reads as TGTGCCAGCAGCCCCAGGGGTCCTGCTCTTCGGACTGGGGCCAACGTCCTGACTTTC. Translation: CASSPRGPALRTGANVLTF.

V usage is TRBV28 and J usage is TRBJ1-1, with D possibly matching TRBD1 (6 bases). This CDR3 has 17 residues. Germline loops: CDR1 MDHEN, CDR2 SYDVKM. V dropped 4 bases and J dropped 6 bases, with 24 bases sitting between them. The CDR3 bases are TGTGCCAGCAGTTCATTGGACAGCCAAATGGGATCGGCTGAAGCTTTCTTT. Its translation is CASSSLDSQMGSAEAFF. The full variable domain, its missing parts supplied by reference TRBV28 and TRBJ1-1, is DVKVTQSSRYLVKRTGEKVFLECVQDMDHENMFWYRQDPGLGLRLIYFSYDVKMKEKGDIPEGYSVSREKKERFSLILESASTNQTSMYLCASSSLDSQMGSAEAFFGQGTRLTVV.

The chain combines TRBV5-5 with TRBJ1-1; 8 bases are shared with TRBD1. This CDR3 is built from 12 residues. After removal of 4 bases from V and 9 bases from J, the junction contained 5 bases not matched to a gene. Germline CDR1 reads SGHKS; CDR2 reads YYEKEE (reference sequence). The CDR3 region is CASSKTGEKAFF. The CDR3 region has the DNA TGTGCCAGCAGCAAGACAGGGGAGAAAGCTTTCTTT.

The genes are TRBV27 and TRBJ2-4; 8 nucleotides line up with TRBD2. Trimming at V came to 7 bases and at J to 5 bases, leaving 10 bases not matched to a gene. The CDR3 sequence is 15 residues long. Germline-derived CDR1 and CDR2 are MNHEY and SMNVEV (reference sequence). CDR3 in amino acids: CASTLTAGAENIQYF. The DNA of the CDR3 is TGTGCCAGCACCCTTACAGCGGGAGCTGAAAACATTCAGTACTTC.

CDR3: CASNIATDTQYF. DNA of the CDR3: TGTGCCAGTAACATAGCCACAGATACGCAGTATTTT. V is TRBV19 and J is TRBJ2-3, with D unclear. This CDR3 comprises 12 residues. V was shortened by 7 bases and J by 2 bases, with 7 bases between the two germline ends. Germline V CDR1 and CDR2: LNHDA, SQIVND (reference sequence). The variable domain in full, with the rest retrieved from reference TRBV19 and TRBJ2-3, is DGGITQSPKYLFRKEGQNVTLSCEQNLNHDAMYWYRQDPGQGLRLIYYSQIVNDFQKGDIAEGYSVSREKKESFPLTVTSAQKNPTAFYLCASNIATDTQYFGPGTRLTVL.

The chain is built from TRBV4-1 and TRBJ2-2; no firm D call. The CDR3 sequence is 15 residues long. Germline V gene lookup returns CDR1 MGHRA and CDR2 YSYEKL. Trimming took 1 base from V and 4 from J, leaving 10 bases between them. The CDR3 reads CASSQGTVITGELFF. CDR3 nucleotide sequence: TGCGCCAGCAGCCAAGGAACAGTCATCACCGGGGAGCTGTTTTTT.